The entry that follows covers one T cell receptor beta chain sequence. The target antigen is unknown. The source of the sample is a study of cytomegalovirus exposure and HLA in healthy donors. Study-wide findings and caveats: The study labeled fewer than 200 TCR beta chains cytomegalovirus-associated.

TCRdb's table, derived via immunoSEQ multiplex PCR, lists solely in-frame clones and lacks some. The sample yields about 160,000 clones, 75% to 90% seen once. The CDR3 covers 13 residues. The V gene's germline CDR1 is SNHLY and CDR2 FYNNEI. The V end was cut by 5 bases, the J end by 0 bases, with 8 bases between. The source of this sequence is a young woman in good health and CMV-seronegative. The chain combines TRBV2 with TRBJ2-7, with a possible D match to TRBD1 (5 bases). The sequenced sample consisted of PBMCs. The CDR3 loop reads CASSPDSSYEQYF. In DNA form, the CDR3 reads TGTGCCAGCAGTCCTGACAGCTCCTACGAGCAGTACTTC.